The 2 T cell receptor beta chains presented below share a single source sample, sequenced in a study of blood T cell repertoires in COVID-19. Clones were read by immunoSEQ multiplex PCR, and TCRdb kept only the in-frame ones, dropping some. The table has about 33,000 clones, 75% to 85% seen once. Sequenced material: peripheral blood. These TCRs come from a man in his fifties or sixties with active COVID-19.

The chain joins TRBV5-4 to TRBJ2-3, with 13 positions matching TRBD2. V dropped 4 bases and J dropped 2; count of bases not matched to a gene: 4. The CDR3 has 16 amino acids. CDR1 is SGHNT, CDR2 YYREEE, per germline (reference sequence). CDR3 protein: CASSEGLAGPTDTQYF. The CDR3, as DNA: TGTGCCAGCAGCGAGGGACTAGCGGGACCCACAGATACGCAGTATTTT.

This chain uses TRBV11-2 with TRBJ1-1; perhaps TRBD1 as D (6 bases). V dropped 5 bases and J dropped 3 bases, with 13 bases sitting between them. Looked up from germline, CDR1 is SGHAT and CDR2 is FQNNGV. This CDR3 is 14 amino acids long. CDR3 in amino acids: CASSGGAGHTEAFF. The CDR3 DNA follows: TGTGCCAGCAGCGGGGGGGCGGGGCACACTGAAGCTTTCTTT.